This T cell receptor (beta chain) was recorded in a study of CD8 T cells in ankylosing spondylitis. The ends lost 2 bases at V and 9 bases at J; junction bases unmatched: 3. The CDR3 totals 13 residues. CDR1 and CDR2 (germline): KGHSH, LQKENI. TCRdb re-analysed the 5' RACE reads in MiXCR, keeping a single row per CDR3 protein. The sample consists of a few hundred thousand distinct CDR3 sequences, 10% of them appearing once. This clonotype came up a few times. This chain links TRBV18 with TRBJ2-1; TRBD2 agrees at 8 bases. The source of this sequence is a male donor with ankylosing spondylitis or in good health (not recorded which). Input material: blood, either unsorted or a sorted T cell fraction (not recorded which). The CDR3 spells CASSPGREGEQFF. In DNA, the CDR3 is TGTGCCAGCTCACCAGGACGGGAGGGTGAGCAGTTCTTC.